What follows is one T cell receptor beta chain and its context. Antigen specificity is unknown. The method was immunoSEQ multiplex PCR; TCRdb's version includes in-frame clones alone and lacks a portion of them. Of some 2,500,000 clones listed, over 85% are singletons. These data come from a study of shared clonotypes between healthy human individuals. Study-level results: Naive subsets usually exceeded memory subsets in estimated richness.

Germline CDR1 reads MNHEY; CDR2 reads SVGAGI. V lost 2 bases and J lost 6, with 16 bases in between. The length of the CDR3 is 16 residues. This receptor was obtained from a man between 18 and 29 years old in good health. Some clones in this sample may be carry-over from other donors' samples. This rearrangement joins TRBV6-5 to TRBJ1-4, with D possibly matching TRBD1 (6 bases). Sequencing was carried out using naive CD4+ T cells from PBMCs. The subset here: CD45RA+ positively selected. CDR3 coding DNA: TGTGCCAGCAGTTACGACAGGCCCCTCTCTTATGAAAAACTGTTTTTT. Residues: CASSYDRPLSYEKLFF.